These 19 T cell receptor beta chains were all obtained from the same sample, sequenced in a study of T cell repertoires in cytomegalovirus infection. TCRdb used MiXCR to reprocess the reads, holding one entry per CDR3 protein. Of 500,000 or so distinct CDR3 sequences listed, 15% to 20% are singletons. What was sequenced was CD8+ T cells from PBMCs. These receptors originate from a human donor in good health (CMV status not recorded). Some clones in this sample may be carry-over from other donors' samples.

Many counts were recorded for this clonotype. The chain combines TRBV7-2 with TRBJ1-3; no firm D call. The CDR3 is 16 residues long. V lost 1 base to trimming and J lost 0 bases, with 10 bases between them. CDR1 and CDR2 from the germline V gene are SGHTA and FQGNSA. The CDR3 is CASSLGRRNSGNTIYF. CDR3 nucleotide sequence: TGTGCCAGCAGCTTAGGCCGACGAAACTCTGGAAACACCATATATTTT. Supplemented by reference TRBV7-2 and TRBJ1-3, the full variable domain reads GAGVSQSPSNKVTEKGKDVELRCDPISGHTALYWYRQSLGQGLEFLIYFQGNSAPDKSGLPSDRFSAERTGGSVSTLTIQRTQQEDSAVYLCASSLGRRNSGNTIYFGEGSWLTVV.

This clonotype has ten or more counts. The chain has TRBV28 and TRBJ2-5; a weak D match, TRBD2 (7 bases). CDR3 length equals 15 residues. The germline gives CDR1 MDHEN, CDR2 SYDVKM. Trimming stripped 5 bases from V and 5 bases from J, with 18 bases between. The CDR3 DNA reads as TGTGCCAGCAGTCCCCGGGGCGGGGGCCCGGAGACCCAGTACTTC. This gives the protein CASSPRGGGPETQYF.

There are many counts of this clonotype. The genes are TRBV6-5 and TRBJ1-2, with D tentatively TRBD1 (5 bases). CDR1 is MNHEY and CDR2 is SVGAGI in the germline V gene. The germline V and J ends were trimmed by 0 bases and 4 bases, with 12 bases remaining between them. The CDR3 loop spans 15 amino acids. CDR3 sequence reads: CASSYSTQGVYGYTF. CDR3 nucleotides: TGTGCCAGCAGTTACTCGACGCAGGGTGTCTATGGCTACACCTTC.

This clonotype was observed many times. The rearrangement links TRBV12-3 or TRBV12-4 to TRBJ2-1; TRBD2 aligns across 11 bases. The CDR3 has 19 amino acids. V trimming: 6 bases; J trimming: 4 bases; junction bases outside the gene matches: 17. This CDR3 is CASSSLMRSGGVWYNEQFF. The CDR3 DNA reads as TGTGCCAGCAGCTCTCTTATGCGTAGCGGGGGGGTATGGTACAATGAGCAGTTCTTC.

A few counts support this clonotype. The rearrangement uses TRBV9 and TRBJ2-7, with 7 nucleotides matching TRBD1. CDR3 size: 16 residues. V shed 3 bases, J shed 1 base, and the junction held 10 bases outside the gene matches. Germline loops: CDR1 SGDLS, CDR2 YYNGEE. CDR3 amino acids: CASSGQGGSPSYEQYF. As DNA, the CDR3 is TGTGCCAGCAGCGGACAGGGTGGGAGCCCATCCTACGAGCAGTACTTC.

A few counts support this clonotype. The chain employs TRBV19 and TRBJ1-1; D not resolved. The V and J ends lost 3 bases and 4 bases respectively, with 9 bases between them. There are 13 residues in the CDR3. Germline V gives CDR1 LNHDA, CDR2 SQIVND (reference sequence). The CDR3 DNA follows: TGTGCCAGTAGTATCCTTGGTGGCACTGAAGCTTTCTTT. It specifies CASSILGGTEAFF.

This clonotype has just a few counts. The chain uses TRBV4-2 and TRBJ2-1; maybe TRBD1 (6 bases). Germline V gene lookup returns CDR1 LGHNA and CDR2 YNFKEQ. The CDR3 length is 16 residues. V shed 3 bases and J shed 4 bases, with 16 bases lying between them. CDR3 residues: CASSHPTRGGYNEQFF. In DNA, the CDR3 is TGTGCCAGCAGCCACCCTACTAGAGGGGGTTACAATGAGCAGTTCTTC.

This chain uses TRBV28 with TRBJ1-4; TRBD1 might be the D (5 bases). The CDR3 consists of 14 residues. Trimming shortened V by 3 bases and J by 5 bases, and 10 bases separated the two germline ends. Looked up from germline, CDR1 is MDHEN and CDR2 is SYDVKM. This chain's CDR3 is CASSFRQRNEKLFF. The CDR3 DNA follows: TGTGCCAGCAGTTTTAGACAGCGAAATGAAAAACTGTTTTTT.

This clonotype has ten or more counts. The V gene is TRBV10-3, the J gene TRBJ1-2; D uncertain. The V and J ends lost 10 bases and 4 bases respectively, with 10 bases between them. CDR1 is ENHRY, CDR2 SYGVKD, per germline. The CDR3 has 11 amino acids. The CDR3 bases are TGTGCCACGGACTGGGGCTATGGCTACACCTTC. It specifies CATDWGYGYTF.

This clonotype has ten or more counts. The genes are TRBV7-9 and TRBJ2-7; 11 bases map to TRBD2. Germline assignment: CDR1 SEHNR and CDR2 FQNEAQ (reference sequence). V shed 7 bases and J 5 bases; nucleotides not matched to a gene: 1. The CDR3 runs 12 residues. The CDR3 spells CASKGLADEQYF. Here the CDR3 DNA reads TGTGCCAGCAAGGGACTAGCGGACGAGCAGTACTTC.

This clonotype has a count of ten or more. The J gene is TRBJ2-6, the V gene TRBV6-1; D assignment may be TRBD1 or TRBD2 (5 bases each). V lost 8 bases and J lost 1, with 12 bases in between. This CDR3 has 15 residues. Germline values: CDR1 MNHNS, CDR2 SASEGT. Here the CDR3 reads CASLLGTSGANVLTF. The DNA for the CDR3 is TGTGCCAGCCTCCTGGGGACGTCTGGGGCCAACGTCCTGACTTTC.

The chain has TRBV5-4 and TRBJ2-7; D unresolved. V dropped 2 bases and J dropped 9 bases, with 12 bases sitting between them. Germline CDR1 SGHNT, CDR2 YYREEE (reference sequence). CDR3 size: 12 residues. CDR3 DNA: TGTGCCAGCAGCTTAGGGTCCTGCGTGCAGTACTTC. Its protein product is CASSLGSCVQYF.

The V call is TRBV6-6, the J call TRBJ1-5; D is unclear. This CDR3 contains 15 residues. Trimming removed 0 bases from V and 2 bases from J, with 8 bases in between. Germline CDR1 MNHNY, CDR2 SVGAGI (reference sequence). In DNA, the CDR3 is TGTGCCAGCAGTTACTCGATGGCGGGCAATCAGCCCCAGCATTTT. Protein: CASSYSMAGNQPQHF.

V and J are TRBV7-9 and TRBJ2-5; 7 nucleotides line up with TRBD2. The germline V gene has CDR1 SEHNR and CDR2 FQNEAQ (reference sequence). After removal of 4 bases from V and 3 bases from J, the junction contained 14 bases not matched to a gene. The CDR3 consists of 17 residues. The chain's CDR3 is CASSWSGLGGRKETQYF. As DNA, the CDR3 is TGTGCCAGCAGCTGGTCGGGGCTGGGCGGGAGAAAAGAGACCCAGTACTTC.

This clonotype was counted many times. The chain uses TRBV14 and TRBJ2-5, with D hard to call. Germline CDR1 and CDR2: SGHDN and FVKESK. The CDR3 consists of 13 residues. Deletions cut 4 bases from V and 0 bases from J, with 6 bases between. This CDR3 reads CASSRSHQETQYF. CDR3 in DNA: TGTGCCAGCAGCCGCAGCCACCAAGAGACCCAGTACTTC.

On this clonotype: One end of the junction varies from germline; a read error may be responsible. V and J are TRBV6-5 and TRBJ2-7; a weak D match, TRBD2 (5 bases). From germline, CDR1 is MNHEY and CDR2 SVGAGI. This CDR3 region has 14 residues. The CDR3 sequence is CASSYGVVDYEQYF. DNA of the CDR3: TGTGCCAGTAGTTACGGGGTAGTGGACTACGAGCAGTACTTC.

There are many counts of this clonotype. The J gene is TRBJ1-5, the V gene TRBV19; D is ambiguous. V was clipped by 0 bases and J by 0 bases, with 6 bases between them. CDR3 length: 15 residues. Germline assignment: CDR1 LNHDA and CDR2 SQIVND (reference sequence). The CDR3 is CASSIEDGSNQPQHF. The CDR3 DNA follows: TGTGCCAGTAGTATAGAGGACGGTAGCAATCAGCCCCAGCATTTT.

In its sample, this clonotype was seen many times. This rearrangement joins TRBV7-8 to TRBJ2-7, with D unclear. The germline V and J ends were trimmed by 5 bases and 3 bases, with 11 bases remaining between them. CDR3 length: 13 amino acids. Looked up from germline, CDR1 is SGHVS and CDR2 is FQNEAQ. This CDR3 is CASSPQERYEQYF. As DNA, the CDR3 is TGTGCCAGCAGCCCGCAGGAGCGCTACGAGCAGTACTTC.

With regard to this clonotype: Given the absence of the conserved phenylalanine or tryptophan at the CDR3 end, a read error is likely. This chain joins TRBV15 and TRBJ2-1; the D is unclear. The CDR3 has 16 residues. Germline V gene lookup returns CDR1 LNHNV and CDR2 YYDKDF (reference sequence). Trimming stripped 0 bases from V and 1 base from J, with 10 bases between. The chain's CDR3 is CATSRDWLQSYNEQFL. DNA for the CDR3: TGTGCCACCAGCAGAGATTGGCTGCAATCCTACAATGAGCAGTTCTTA.